This TCR beta chain comes out of a study of T cell repertoires in cytomegalovirus infection. Study information: Selection of CMV epitopes for the study included recently identified HLA-C-restricted and well-studied HLA-B-restricted ones. TCR beta signatures that were public indicated CMV infection and matching HLA type. Study observations and caveats: The study found HLA-C-restricted CMV-specific TCR beta clonotypes dominating the ex vivo response. Frequencies of public TCR beta families were cumulated, and this identified carriers of CMV plus the relevant HLA.

TCRdb reprocessed the reads with MiXCR, giving one entry per CDR3 protein. The table lists over 250,000 distinct CDR3 sequences, 22% of them singletons. Trimming took 5 bases from V and 7 from J; bases not matched to a gene: 13. The germline V gene encodes CDR1 MNHNY and CDR2 SVGAGI (reference sequence). The CDR3 covers 16 residues. On this clonotype: The antigen remains unidentified.

This receptor was obtained from a human donor in good health (CMV status not recorded). Some clones in this sample may be carry-over from other donors' samples. V and J are TRBV6-6 and TRBJ1-4; 7 bases fit TRBD1. The sequencing here drew on cultured PBMCs, taken from culture after CMV antigen stimulation. CDR3 residues: CASSQQKQGLGEKLFF. The CDR3 DNA is TGTGCCAGCAGTCAGCAGAAACAGGGGCTTGGTGAAAAACTGTTTTTT.